This note documents a single T cell receptor beta chain sequence. The antigen is unknown. The entry originates in a study of cytomegalovirus exposure and HLA in healthy donors. Study results and limitations: The authors enumerated 180 or so TCR beta chains as linked to cytomegalovirus. Association of 15,000 to 20,000 TCR beta sequences with HLA alleles was found at 0.05 false discovery rate in a later analysis.

The PCR had 60 Vbeta and 13 Jbeta primers. Measured with immunoSEQ multiplex PCR; TCRdb has only the in-frame clones, and not every one. The table shows roughly 100,000 clones, with 65% to 85% occurring only once. V shed 3 bases and J shed 0 bases, with 18 bases lying between them. From germline, CDR1 is SEHNR and CDR2 FQNEAQ (reference sequence). The length of the CDR3 is 18 residues. V and J are TRBV7-9 and TRBJ1-3; D is possibly TRBD1 (6 bases). Specimen: PBMCs. The TCR was taken from a man aged 50 or older in good health and CMV-seronegative. CDR3 loop: CASSFSMTGSSSGNTIYF. The CDR3 DNA follows: TGTGCCAGCAGCTTTTCGATGACAGGATCAAGCTCTGGAAACACCATATATTTT.